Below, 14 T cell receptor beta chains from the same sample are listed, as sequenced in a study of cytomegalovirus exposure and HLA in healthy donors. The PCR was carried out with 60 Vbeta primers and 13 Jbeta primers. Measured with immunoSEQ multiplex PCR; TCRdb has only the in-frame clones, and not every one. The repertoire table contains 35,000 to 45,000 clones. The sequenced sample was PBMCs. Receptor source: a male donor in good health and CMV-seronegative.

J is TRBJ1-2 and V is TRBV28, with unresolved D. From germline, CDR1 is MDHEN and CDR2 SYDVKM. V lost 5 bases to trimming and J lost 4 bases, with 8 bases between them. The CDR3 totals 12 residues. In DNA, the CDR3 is TGTGCCAGCAGTCCGTCGGTCTATGGCTACACCTTC. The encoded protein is CASSPSVYGYTF.

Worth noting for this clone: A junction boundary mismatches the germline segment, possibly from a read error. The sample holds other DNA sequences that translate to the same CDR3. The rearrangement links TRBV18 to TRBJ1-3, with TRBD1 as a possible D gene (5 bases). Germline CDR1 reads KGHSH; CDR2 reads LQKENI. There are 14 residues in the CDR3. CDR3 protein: CASSPTDSGNTIYF. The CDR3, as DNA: TGTGCCAGCTCACCGACAGATTCTGGAAACACCATATACTTT.

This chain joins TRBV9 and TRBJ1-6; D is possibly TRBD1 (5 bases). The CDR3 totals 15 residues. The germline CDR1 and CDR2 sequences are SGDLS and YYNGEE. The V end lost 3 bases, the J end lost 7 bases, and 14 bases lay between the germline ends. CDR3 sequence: CASSETWQGNSPLHF. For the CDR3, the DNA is TGTGCCAGCAGCGAAACGTGGCAGGGAAATTCACCCCTCCACTTT.

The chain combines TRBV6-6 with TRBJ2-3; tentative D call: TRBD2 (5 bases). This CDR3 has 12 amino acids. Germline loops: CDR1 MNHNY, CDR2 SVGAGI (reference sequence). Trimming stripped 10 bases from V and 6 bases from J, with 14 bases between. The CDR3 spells CATATISDTQYF. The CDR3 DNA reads TGTGCCACCGCGACTATCTCGGATACGCAGTATTTT.

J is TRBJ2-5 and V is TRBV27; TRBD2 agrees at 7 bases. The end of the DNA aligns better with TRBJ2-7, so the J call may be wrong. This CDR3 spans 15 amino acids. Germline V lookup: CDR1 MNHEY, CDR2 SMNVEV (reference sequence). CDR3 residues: CASSLGLGGAYEQYF. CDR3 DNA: TGTGCCAGCAGTTTAGGGTTGGGAGGGGCCTACGAGCAGTACTTC.

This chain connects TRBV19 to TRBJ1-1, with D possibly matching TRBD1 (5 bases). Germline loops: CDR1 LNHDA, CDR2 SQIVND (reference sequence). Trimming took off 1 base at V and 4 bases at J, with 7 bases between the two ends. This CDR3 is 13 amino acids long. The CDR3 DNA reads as TGTGCCAGTAGTATAGCCAGGGCCACTGAAGCTTTCTTT. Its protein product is CASSIARATEAFF.

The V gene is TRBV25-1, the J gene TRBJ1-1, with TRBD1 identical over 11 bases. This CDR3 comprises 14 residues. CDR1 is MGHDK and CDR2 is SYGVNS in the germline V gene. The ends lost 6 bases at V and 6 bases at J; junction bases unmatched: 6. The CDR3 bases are TGTGCCAGCAGCCGGACAGGGGGCTTCGCTGAAGCTTTCTTT. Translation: CASSRTGGFAEAFF.

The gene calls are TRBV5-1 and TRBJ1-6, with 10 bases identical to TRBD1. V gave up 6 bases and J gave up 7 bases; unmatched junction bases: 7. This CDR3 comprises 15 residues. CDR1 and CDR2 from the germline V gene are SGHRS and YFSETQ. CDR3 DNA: TGCGCCAGCACCCCGACAGGGGGCGCCAATTCACCCCTCCACTTT. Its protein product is CASTPTGGANSPLHF.

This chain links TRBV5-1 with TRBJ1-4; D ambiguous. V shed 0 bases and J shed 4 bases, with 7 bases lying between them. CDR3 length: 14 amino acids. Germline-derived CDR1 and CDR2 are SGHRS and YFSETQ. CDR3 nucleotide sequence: TGCGCCAGCAGCTTGGCCTCTAGTAATGAAAAACTGTTTTTT. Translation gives CASSLASSNEKLFF.

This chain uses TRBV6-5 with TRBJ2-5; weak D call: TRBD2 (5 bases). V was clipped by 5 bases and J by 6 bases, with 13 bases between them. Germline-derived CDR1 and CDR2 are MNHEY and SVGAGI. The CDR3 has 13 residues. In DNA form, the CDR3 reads TGTGCCAGCAGTAACGGACCGGGGAAGACCCAGTACTTC. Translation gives CASSNGPGKTQYF.

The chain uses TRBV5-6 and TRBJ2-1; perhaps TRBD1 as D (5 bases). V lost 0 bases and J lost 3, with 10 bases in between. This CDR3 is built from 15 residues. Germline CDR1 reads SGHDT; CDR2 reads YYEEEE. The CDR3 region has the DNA TGTGCCAGCAGCTTGGACAGGTTCGTCTACAATGAGCAGTTCTTC. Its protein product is CASSLDRFVYNEQFF.

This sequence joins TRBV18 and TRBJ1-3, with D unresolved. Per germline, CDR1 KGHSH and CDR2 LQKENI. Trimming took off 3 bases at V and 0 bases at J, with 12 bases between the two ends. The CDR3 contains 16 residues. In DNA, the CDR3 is TGTGCCAGCTCACCTCAGTCCGAATCCTCTGGAAACACCATATATTTT. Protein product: CASSPQSESSGNTIYF.

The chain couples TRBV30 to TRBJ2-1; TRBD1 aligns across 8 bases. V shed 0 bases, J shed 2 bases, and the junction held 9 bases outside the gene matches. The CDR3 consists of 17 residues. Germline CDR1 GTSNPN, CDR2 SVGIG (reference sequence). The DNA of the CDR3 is TGTGCCTGGAGTGTACAGGCAGGGGGCCTGACCTACAATGAGCAGTTCTTC. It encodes CAWSVQAGGLTYNEQFF.

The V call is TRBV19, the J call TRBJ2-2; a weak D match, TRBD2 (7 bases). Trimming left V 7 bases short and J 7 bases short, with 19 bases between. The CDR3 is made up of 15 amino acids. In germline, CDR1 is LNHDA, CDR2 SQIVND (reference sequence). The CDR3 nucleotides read TGTGCCAGTAAACCTTTAAGGGGGGGTATCGGGGAGCTGTTTTTT. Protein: CASKPLRGGIGELFF. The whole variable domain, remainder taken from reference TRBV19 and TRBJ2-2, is DGGITQSPKYLFRKEGQNVTLSCEQNLNHDAMYWYRQDPGQGLRLIYYSQIVNDFQKGDIAEGYSVSREKKESFPLTVTSAQKNPTAFYLCASKPLRGGIGELFFGEGSRLTVL.